This entry lists 12 T cell receptor beta chains sequenced from one sample in a study of shared clonotypes between healthy human individuals. Profiled with immunoSEQ multiplex PCR; TCRdb holds only in-frame clones, not every one. In the table there are approximately 2.3 million clones, approximately 93% of which are singletons. The sequenced sample was naive CD4+ T cells from PBMCs. As for subset: CD45RA+ positively selected. Receptors originate from a young man in good health. Some clones in this sample may be carry-over from other donors' samples.

As for this clone: The identical CDR3 is also encoded by other nucleotide sequences in the sample. The V call is TRBV18, the J call TRBJ2-5, with 7 bases aligning to TRBD1. The V and J ends lost 3 bases and 2 bases, in that order; junction bases with no gene match: 3. The CDR3 is made up of 14 amino acids. Germline CDR1 reads KGHSH; CDR2 reads LQKENI. The CDR3 DNA follows: TGTGCCAGCTCACCTGGGGGACAGCAAGAGACCCAGTACTTC. Protein product: CASSPGGQQETQYF.

The chain recombines TRBV6-1 with TRBJ1-2; D is possibly TRBD1 (5 bases). Between the trimmed V and J ends, which lost 3 bases and 8 bases, there was a span of 13 bases. The CDR3 length is 13 residues. Germline values: CDR1 MNHNS, CDR2 SASEGT. CDR3 sequence (DNA): TGTGCCAGCAGTGACCAGGGTTTTTTGGGCTACACCTTC. As protein: CASSDQGFLGYTF.

The chain carries TRBV28 and TRBJ2-7; 9 bases fit TRBD2. Trimming at V came to 5 bases and at J to 4 bases, leaving 12 bases not matched to a gene. The germline V gene encodes CDR1 MDHEN and CDR2 SYDVKM. CDR3 length: 16 amino acids. CDR3 nucleotides: TGTGCCAGCAGTGCCCCGGGACTAGCAACTGTATACGAGCAGTACTTC. Protein sequence: CASSAPGLATVYEQYF. The variable domain in full, completed from reference TRBV28 and TRBJ2-7, reads DVKVTQSSRYLVKRTGEKVFLECVQDMDHENMFWYRQDPGLGLRLIYFSYDVKMKEKGDIPEGYSVSREKKERFSLILESASTNQTSMYLCASSAPGLATVYEQYFGPGTRLTVT.

CDR3: CASSPISRGVTGELFF. DNA for the CDR3: TGTGCCAGCTCACCGATAAGCAGGGGGGTCACCGGGGAGCTGTTTTTT. This chain connects TRBV18 to TRBJ2-2; TRBD1 might be the D (7 bases). The V gene lost 3 bases and the J gene lost 4 bases, with 15 bases spanning the gap. CDR1 is KGHSH and CDR2 is LQKENI in the germline V gene. The CDR3 loop spans 16 amino acids.

The J gene is TRBJ2-2, the V gene TRBV19; no firm D call. The CDR3 is 16 amino acids. Per the germline V gene, CDR1 is LNHDA and CDR2 is SQIVND (reference sequence). Deletions cut 3 bases from V and 6 bases from J, with 17 bases between. The CDR3 region is CASSMGGKFFSGELFF. DNA of the CDR3: TGTGCCAGTAGTATGGGTGGGAAATTTTTTTCCGGGGAGCTGTTTTTT. Full variable domain (rest looked up from reference TRBV19 and TRBJ2-2): DGGITQSPKYLFRKEGQNVTLSCEQNLNHDAMYWYRQDPGQGLRLIYYSQIVNDFQKGDIAEGYSVSREKKESFPLTVTSAQKNPTAFYLCASSMGGKFFSGELFFGEGSRLTVL.

With regard to this clone: The same CDR3 arises from other DNA sequences in this sample as well. The chain couples TRBV25-1 to TRBJ2-7; weak D call: TRBD2 (6 bases). CDR1 is MGHDK and CDR2 is SYGVNS in the germline V gene. V lost 2 bases and J 3 bases, leaving 8 bases between the germline ends. This CDR3 region has 13 residues. CDR3 in amino acids: CASSESGRYEQYF. The CDR3 nucleotides read TGTGCCAGCAGTGAAAGCGGGCGCTACGAGCAGTACTTC.

This chain joins TRBV9 and TRBJ2-7; tentatively, D is TRBD1 or TRBD2 (5 bases each). Trimming shortened V by 0 bases and J by 1 base, and 11 bases separated the two germline ends. The CDR3 is made up of 15 amino acids. The germline V gene has CDR1 SGDLS and CDR2 YYNGEE. This CDR3 reads CASSVEARESYEQYF. Written as DNA, the CDR3 is TGTGCCAGCAGCGTAGAAGCCAGGGAGTCCTACGAGCAGTACTTC.

J is TRBJ2-7 and V is TRBV4-3; 8 bases agree with TRBD1. V dropped 2 bases and J dropped 5; count of bases not matched to a gene: 8. The CDR3 sequence is 15 residues long. Germline-derived CDR1 and CDR2 are LGHNA and YSLEER. CDR3 sequence reads: CASSQRTLQGDEQYF. For the CDR3, the DNA is TGCGCCAGCAGCCAACGAACCCTACAGGGGGACGAGCAGTACTTC.

To note about this clone: This sample includes further DNA sequences coding for the same CDR3. The CDR3 nucleotides are TGTGCCAGCAGTTTGCGGAGCACAGATACGCAGTATTTT. This sequence encodes CASSLRSTDTQYF. J is TRBJ2-3 and V is TRBV28, with unresolved D. CDR3 size: 13 residues. Germline V gene data show CDR1 as MDHEN and CDR2 as SYDVKM. V was cut by 3 bases and J by 0 bases, with 4 bases left in between.

The chain recombines TRBV2 with TRBJ1-3; no firm D call. Germline values: CDR1 SNHLY, CDR2 FYNNEI. CDR3 length: 13 residues. The V gene lost 7 bases and the J gene lost 6 bases, with 13 bases spanning the gap. The CDR3: CASTHRQQNTIYF. The DNA of the CDR3 is TGTGCCAGCACCCATCGGCAGCAAAACACCATATATTTT. Full variable domain (remainder filled in from reference TRBV2 and TRBJ1-3): EPEVTQTPSHQVTQMGQEVILRCVPISNHLYFYWYRQILGQKVEFLVSFYNNEISEKSEIFDDQFSVERPDGSNFTLKIRSTKLEDSAMYFCASTHRQQNTIYFGEGSWLTVV.

The rearrangement links TRBV10-2 to TRBJ2-7; the D gene is possibly TRBD1 (6 bases). Trimming took 2 bases from V and 4 from J, leaving 12 bases between them. This CDR3 spans 14 amino acids. Germline-derived CDR1 and CDR2 are WSHSY and SAAADI. The CDR3 nucleotides read TGCGCCAGCAGTGAGATGGGCAGGGGTTACGAGCAGTACTTC. Its translation: CASSEMGRGYEQYF.

The V call is TRBV7-2, the J call TRBJ1-2; unclear D gene. CDR1 and CDR2 (germline): SGHTA, FQGNSA. CDR3 length: 13 amino acids. V lost 3 bases and J lost 4, with 9 bases in between. The CDR3: CASSLRVAYGYTF. The CDR3 nucleotides read TGTGCCAGCAGCTTGCGGGTGGCCTATGGCTACACCTTC.